One sample yielded the 25 T cell receptor beta chains listed below, sequenced in a study of T cells in Graves' hyperthyroidism and ophthalmopathy (dated by TCRdb to the late 2010s). Libraries were built with multiplex PCR. Sequencing instrument: Illumina HiSeq 2000. The TCR beta CDR3 regions were amplified from RNA transcripts. The first round of RT-PCR for the TCR CDR3 was performed with the HTBI primer set and the Qiagen OneStep RT-PCR kit. The public reads were run again by TCRdb, first through fastp at Q25 and then through MiXCR, and only productive beta chains were kept. For every CDR3 protein sequence, its rows merge into one entry that carries the most common genes and DNA. The table for this sample lists 500,000 or so distinct CDR3 sequences; 15% to 20% of them were counted only once. Approximately 30% of the sample is in the top ten clones. The sample consisted of blood. These receptors originate from a woman aged 25 to 39 with Graves' ophthalmopathy.

This clonotype was seen at least ten times. The chain employs TRBV10-3 and TRBJ1-5, with TRBD1 matching 8 bases. V shed 3 bases, J shed 7 bases, and the junction held 5 bases outside the gene matches. CDR3 length: 14 residues. The germline gives CDR1 ENHRY, CDR2 SYGVKD. CDR3 region: CAISESGGGQPQHF. CDR3 DNA: TGTGCCATCAGTGAATCAGGGGGCGGACAGCCCCAGCATTTT.

The table lists this clonotype with a few counts. V gene TRBV19 combines with J gene TRBJ2-1; 8 nucleotides match TRBD2. Germline trimming cut 5 bases from V and 6 bases from J; bases unmatched to any gene: 12. The CDR3 length is 16 residues. Germline-derived CDR1 and CDR2 are LNHDA and SQIVND (reference sequence). The CDR3 reads CASSYSSASGFNEQFF. The CDR3 coding sequence is TGTGCCAGTAGTTATTCATCGGCTAGCGGGTTCAATGAGCAGTTCTTC. Drawing the rest from reference TRBV19 and TRBJ2-1, the complete variable domain is DGGITQSPKYLFRKEGQNVTLSCEQNLNHDAMYWYRQDPGQGLRLIYYSQIVNDFQKGDIAEGYSVSREKKESFPLTVTSAQKNPTAFYLCASSYSSASGFNEQFFGPGTRLTVL.

This clonotype was seen repeatedly, ten times or more. V and J are TRBV10-3 and TRBJ1-2; D may be TRBD1 (6 bases). The V gene's germline CDR1 is ENHRY and CDR2 SYGVKD. Trimming removed 5 bases at V and 5 bases at J, with 12 bases between. The CDR3 spans 13 residues. The CDR3 region is CAISSDRKYGYTF. In DNA, the CDR3 is TGTGCCATCAGTTCGGACAGAAAGTATGGCTACACCTTC.

This clonotype appeared a few times. This chain joins TRBV28 and TRBJ2-2; 7 bases are a match to TRBD1. The V segment lost 5 bases and the J segment 5 bases; nucleotides outside the gene matches: 5. Germline V CDR1 and CDR2: MDHEN, SYDVKM. This CDR3 contains 14 residues. The CDR3 DNA reads as TGTGCCAGCAGTCACGCCAGGGGGACCGGGGAGCTGTTTTTT. Translation: CASSHARGTGELFF.

This clonotype was detected ten times or more. V is TRBV28 and J is TRBJ1-5; D call uncertain. The CDR3 runs 13 residues. Germline V CDR1 and CDR2: MDHEN, SYDVKM. Trimming pared 3 bases from V and 9 bases from J, leaving 12 bases between. The CDR3 DNA follows: TGTGCCAGCAGTTTCTCGGGAACTGGGCCCCAGCATTTT. Translating gives CASSFSGTGPQHF. Using reference TRBV28 and TRBJ1-5 for the parts outside the CDR3, the full variable domain is DVKVTQSSRYLVKRTGEKVFLECVQDMDHENMFWYRQDPGLGLRLIYFSYDVKMKEKGDIPEGYSVSREKKERFSLILESASTNQTSMYLCASSFSGTGPQHFGDGTRLSIL.

This clonotype was observed a few times. The J gene is TRBJ2-7, the V gene TRBV10-3; 9 bases line up with TRBD1. Germline V CDR1 and CDR2: ENHRY, SYGVKD. CDR3 length equals 14 residues. Trimming removed 10 bases from V and 3 bases from J; junction bases left unmatched: 10. The CDR3, as DNA: TGTGCCACCACGTGGGACAGGGTGTACTACGAGCAGTACTTC. Amino acid sequence: CATTWDRVYYEQYF.

This clonotype was counted at least ten times. The rearrangement uses TRBV29-1 and TRBJ2-5; no firm D call. The germline V gene has CDR1 SQVTM and CDR2 ANQGSEA. This CDR3 has 13 residues. V lost 0 bases, J lost 2 bases, and 7 bases lay in between. CDR3 residues: CSVEEAYQETQYF. CDR3 bases: TGCAGCGTTGAAGAGGCTTATCAAGAGACCCAGTACTTC.

Ten or more counts support this clonotype. The DNA for the CDR3 is TGCAGTGCTATTCCTCCAGTTATTATGGCAATTAGCACAGATACGCAGTATTTT. This translates into CSAIPPVIMAISTDTQYF. This sequence joins TRBV20-1 and TRBJ2-3; D uncertain. Germline CDR1 is DFQATT and CDR2 is SNEGSKA (reference sequence). Trimming removed 4 bases at V and 0 bases at J, with 23 bases between. CDR3 length: 18 amino acids.

This clonotype was recorded once. The CDR3, as DNA: TGCAGCGTTGAAGGTGACACAGATACGCAGTATTTT. Its protein product is CSVEGDTDTQYF. This chain links TRBV29-1 with TRBJ2-3; D call uncertain. CDR1 and CDR2 from the germline V gene are SQVTM and ANQGSEA. V was trimmed by 1 base and J by 2 bases, leaving 4 bases between them. The CDR3 covers 12 residues.

The chain uses TRBV20-1 and TRBJ2-1, with a weak D call TRBD2 (6 bases). The CDR3 contains 13 residues. From germline, CDR1 is DFQATT and CDR2 SNEGSKA (reference sequence). V was cut by 3 bases and J by 7 bases, with 13 bases left in between. The chain's CDR3 is CSASRGVANEQFF. The CDR3 DNA reads as TGCAGTGCTAGCCGCGGGGTAGCGAATGAGCAGTTCTTC.

In this sample, this clonotype turned up a few times. The chain recombines TRBV15 with TRBJ2-7; D remains ambiguous. This CDR3 comprises 13 residues. CDR1 is LNHNV and CDR2 is YYDKDF in the germline V gene (reference sequence). Trimming removed 5 bases at V and 7 bases at J, with 15 bases between. DNA for the CDR3: TGTGCCACCAGCGAGCTCCGGTTGGGGGAGCAGTACTTC. It is translated as CATSELRLGEQYF.

There are many counts of this clonotype. This chain uses TRBV3-1 with TRBJ2-7, with 14 bases matching TRBD2. The V segment lost 0 bases and the J segment 0 bases; nucleotides outside the gene matches: 4. The length of the CDR3 is 18 residues. The germline V gene has CDR1 LGHDT and CDR2 YNNKEL (reference sequence). CDR3 in amino acids: CASSQEGLAGGPSYEQYF. The CDR3 DNA is TGTGCCAGCAGCCAAGAAGGACTAGCGGGAGGTCCCTCCTACGAGCAGTACTTC.

The chain couples TRBV10-1 to TRBJ2-1; weak D call: TRBD2 (6 bases). Per the germline V gene, CDR1 is WNHNN and CDR2 is SYGVQD (reference sequence). Deletions cut 2 bases from V and 4 bases from J, with 12 bases between. CDR3 length: 15 residues. This CDR3 reads CASSETRRGYNEQFF. CDR3 coding DNA: TGCGCCAGCAGTGAGACCCGACGGGGGTACAATGAGCAGTTCTTC.

This clonotype was recorded a few times. One end of the junction does not line up with germline, which may come from a read error. The chain carries TRBV6-2 or TRBV6-3 and TRBJ2-1, with 9 bases matching TRBD2. Germline V gene lookup returns CDR1 MNHEY and CDR2 SVGEGT. The CDR3 sequence is 17 residues long. CDR3 DNA: TGTGCCGGCAGTCTCCTCGGGCTAGCGGGGACCCCGAATGAGCAGTTCTTC. Amino acid sequence: CAGSLLGLAGTPNEQFF.

The chain recombines TRBV20-1 with TRBJ2-7, with D possibly being TRBD2 (6 bases). CDR1 and CDR2 from the germline V gene are DFQATT and SNEGSKA (reference sequence). This CDR3 has 12 residues. Deletions cut 3 bases from V and 7 bases from J, with 13 bases between. The CDR3 DNA is TGCAGTGCTAGGAGACGCGGGAATGAGCAGTACTTC. Its protein product is CSARRRGNEQYF.

A word on this clonotype: This may arise from a read error, as a much more abundant clone is one base away. In DNA, the CDR3 is TGTGCCAGCAGCTTAATGGGGACAGACGAGCTGTACTTC. Residues: CASSLMGTDELYF. The chain is built from TRBV7-3 and TRBJ2-7, with TRBD1 matching over 7 bases. CDR1 SGHTA and CDR2 FQGTGA come from the germline V gene. This CDR3 is 13 amino acids long.

J is TRBJ2-7 and V is TRBV27, with D perhaps TRBD1 (5 bases). Germline V gene lookup returns CDR1 MNHEY and CDR2 SMNVEV (reference sequence). V was trimmed by 5 bases and J by 0 bases, leaving 8 bases between them. CDR3 length equals 13 residues. The CDR3 region is CASSRRVSYEQYF. CDR3 bases: TGTGCCAGCAGTCGCAGGGTCTCCTACGAGCAGTACTTC.

The chain combines TRBV30 with TRBJ2-7; D gene uncertain. The CDR3 covers 13 residues. Trimming shortened V by 0 bases and J by 0 bases, and 6 bases separated the two germline ends. Germline CDR1 GTSNPN, CDR2 SVGIG (reference sequence). CDR3 sequence reads: CAWSVRSSYEQYF. In DNA form, the CDR3 reads TGTGCCTGGAGTGTTAGAAGCTCCTACGAGCAGTACTTC.

The V and J genes are TRBV6-2 or TRBV6-3 and TRBJ1-3; the D is unclear. Per germline, CDR1 MNHEY and CDR2 SVGEGT. CDR3 length equals 11 residues. Trimming cost V 7 bases and J 3 bases, with 4 bases left between them. The chain's CDR3 is CASMIGNTIYF. As DNA, the CDR3 is TGTGCCAGCATGATTGGAAACACCATATATTTT.

The chain has TRBV28 and TRBJ2-7; 9 nucleotides line up with TRBD1. This CDR3 contains 16 residues. V lost 7 bases, J lost 6 bases, and 16 bases stayed unmatched. The germline gives CDR1 MDHEN, CDR2 SYDVKM. The DNA for the CDR3 is TGTGCCAGCACTTTTTGGGCTCGGGACAGGGCATTCGAGCAGTACTTC. Translation gives CASTFWARDRAFEQYF. Together with reference TRBV28 and TRBJ2-7, the CDR3 gives the full variable domain: DVKVTQSSRYLVKRTGEKVFLECVQDMDHENMFWYRQDPGLGLRLIYFSYDVKMKEKGDIPEGYSVSREKKERFSLILESASTNQTSMYLCASTFWARDRAFEQYFGPGTRLTVT.

V and J are TRBV20-1 and TRBJ2-7; 12 nucleotides match TRBD2. CDR3 length: 13 residues. Unmatched junction bases numbered 2, after V lost 5 bases and J lost 3 bases. Germline V lookup: CDR1 DFQATT, CDR2 SNEGSKA (reference sequence). This CDR3 reads CSASTSGSYEQYF. Written as DNA, the CDR3 is TGCAGTGCTTCGACTAGCGGGAGCTACGAGCAGTACTTC.

This clonotype was counted between two and nine times. The V call is TRBV7-9, the J call TRBJ2-7; D is perhaps TRBD1 (6 bases). The CDR3 covers 13 residues. Germline assignment: CDR1 SEHNR and CDR2 FQNEAQ (reference sequence). V lost 5 bases to trimming and J lost 4 bases, with 12 bases between them. CDR3 sequence reads: CASSASRGYEQYF. CDR3 bases: TGTGCCAGCAGCGCATCCAGGGGTTACGAGCAGTACTTC. Full variable domain (rest looked up from reference TRBV7-9 and TRBJ2-7): DTGVSQNPRHKITKRGQNVTFRCDPISEHNRLYWYRQTLGQGPEFLTYFQNEAQLEKSRLLSDRFSAERPKGSFSTLEIQRTEQGDSAMYLCASSASRGYEQYFGPGTRLTVT.

This clonotype was found many times. The rearrangement joins TRBV3-1 to TRBJ1-4; 8 bases match TRBD1. CDR3 length: 14 amino acids. Germline CDR1 is LGHDT and CDR2 is YNNKEL (reference sequence). V shed 6 bases, J shed 2 bases, and the junction held 2 bases outside the gene matches. CDR3 bases: TGTGCCAGCAGTCAGGGGGCCACTAATGAAAAACTGTTTTTT. This translates into CASSQGATNEKLFF.

This clonotype occurred many times. The CDR3 sequence is CASSFGALPGGKETQYF. Written as DNA, the CDR3 is TGTGCCAGCAGTTTTGGGGCCCTACCGGGCGGAAAAGAGACCCAGTACTTC. The rearrangement joins TRBV28 to TRBJ2-5, with a tentative D call TRBD1 (5 bases). The CDR3 length is 17 residues. V lost 3 bases and J lost 3, with 20 bases in between. Germline values: CDR1 MDHEN, CDR2 SYDVKM. The full variable domain, rest sourced from reference TRBV28 and TRBJ2-5, is DVKVTQSSRYLVKRTGEKVFLECVQDMDHENMFWYRQDPGLGLRLIYFSYDVKMKEKGDIPEGYSVSREKKERFSLILESASTNQTSMYLCASSFGALPGGKETQYFGPGTRLLVL.

There are many counts of this clonotype. V gene TRBV9 combines with J gene TRBJ2-7, with D maybe TRBD2 (6 bases). The germline V gene encodes CDR1 SGDLS and CDR2 YYNGEE. V lost 2 bases and J lost 2, with 14 bases in between. The CDR3 has 15 residues. The CDR3 DNA reads TGTGCCAGCAGCGTCGGGGGAGGCCCTACCTACGAGCAGTACTTC. This encodes CASSVGGGPTYEQYF.